This T cell receptor (beta chain) came from a study of T cell responses to AZD1222 COVID-19 vaccine. On the study more broadly: Second-dose recipients at about 4 or about 12 weeks were treated as one pooled group.

Study findings and constraints: Spike as a whole was targeted by vaccine-associated CD4 TCRs, dominant at 160-218 and 743-854. Spike-specific TCR breadth rose after two AZD1222 doses, and depth rose as well.

The V gene lost 3 bases and the J gene lost 1 base, with 7 bases spanning the gap. This CDR3 has 13 residues. Germline V gene lookup returns CDR1 MNHNY and CDR2 SVGAGI (reference sequence). Here immunoSEQ multiplex PCR was the method, and the copy in TCRdb shows in-frame clones only, minus some. The sample has under 150,000 clones; more than 75% are singletons. About this clone itself: Its antigen remains unidentified.

The source is an adult in good health. The sample was peripheral blood, taken on day 0 of AZD1222 vaccination. This chain links TRBV6-6 with TRBJ2-7; no definite D call. CDR3 region: CASSYVISYEQYF. In nucleotides, the CDR3 is TGTGCCAGCAGTTATGTCATATCCTACGAGCAGTACTTC.